Presented here are 18 T cell receptor beta chains from one specimen sequenced in a study of T cell repertoires in cytomegalovirus infection. Via MiXCR, TCRdb re-called the reads, giving one row per CDR3 protein. The data hold under 200,000 distinct CDR3 sequences, with nearly 9.5% observed a single time. The sample comprised PBMCs. All receptors derive from a human donor in good health (CMV status not recorded). Some clones in this sample may be carry-over from other donors' samples.

This clonotype was picked up many times. The CDR3 protein is CASSLSQGRRTEAFF. Written as DNA, the CDR3 is TGTGCCAGCAGCCTCTCACAGGGAAGGAGGACTGAAGCTTTCTTT. V is TRBV7-2 and J is TRBJ1-1; maybe TRBD1 (6 bases). This CDR3 has 15 residues. Germline lookup yields CDR1 SGHTA and CDR2 FQGNSA. Trimming pared 5 bases from V and 5 bases from J, leaving 18 bases between.

This clonotype has at least ten counts. V gene TRBV7-2 combines with J gene TRBJ2-7, with 12 positions matching TRBD2. Trimming at V came to 4 bases and at J to 5 bases, leaving 3 bases not matched to a gene. Germline values: CDR1 SGHTA, CDR2 FQGNSA. The CDR3 has 14 amino acids. The CDR3 DNA follows: TGTGCCAGCAGCTCTAGCGGGAGGGCCGACGAGCAGTACTTC. Protein: CASSSSGRADEQYF.

This clonotype was seen repeatedly, ten times or more. This chain links TRBV7-2 with TRBJ2-7, with TRBD2 matching over 8 bases. CDR1 is SGHTA and CDR2 is FQGNSA in the germline V gene. The CDR3 sequence is 14 residues long. Unmatched junction bases numbered 9, after V lost 4 bases and J lost 7 bases. This CDR3 reads CASSYVGRVNEQYF. CDR3 coding DNA: TGTGCCAGCAGCTACGTCGGGAGGGTGAATGAGCAGTACTTC.

The table lists this clonotype with many counts. The J gene is TRBJ2-5, the V gene TRBV28; TRBD1 is a possible D gene (5 bases). The CDR3 has 16 amino acids. Trimming took 2 bases from V and 7 from J, leaving 20 bases between them. The germline CDR1 and CDR2 sequences are MDHEN and SYDVKM. The CDR3 is CASSLTGAGLDTTQYF. CDR3 bases: TGTGCCAGCAGTTTAACTGGGGCAGGCCTTGATACGACCCAGTACTTC.

The chain has TRBV6-2 or TRBV6-3 and TRBJ2-7; D is perhaps TRBD1 (5 bases). Between the trimmed V and J ends, which lost 2 bases and 12 bases, there was a span of 11 bases. This CDR3 is built from 11 residues. The germline V gene encodes CDR1 MNHEY and CDR2 SVGEGT. CDR3 in amino acids: CASSYHRRPYF. CDR3 DNA: TGTGCCAGCAGTTACCACAGGCGGCCGTACTTC.

Ten or more counts support this clonotype. The chain couples TRBV12-3 or TRBV12-4 to TRBJ1-6; D is uncertain. The V end lost 5 bases, the J end lost 9 bases, and 14 bases lay between the germline ends. There are 14 residues in the CDR3. CDR3 sequence reads: CASSNAGSGSPLHF. CDR3 DNA: TGTGCCAGCAGTAACGCGGGGTCGGGTTCACCCCTCCACTTT.

The sample holds many counts of this clonotype. The V call is TRBV7-2, the J call TRBJ2-7, with 8 bases lining up with TRBD2. V was pared by 2 bases and J by 4 bases, with 4 bases of the junction left unmatched. The CDR3 is 14 amino acids. Germline-derived CDR1 and CDR2 are SGHTA and FQGNSA. CDR3 amino acids: CASSLFREGYEQYF. CDR3 bases: TGTGCCAGCAGCTTATTTCGGGAGGGATACGAGCAGTACTTC.

Only a few counts were recorded for this clonotype. The gene calls are TRBV5-4 and TRBJ1-1, with D uncertain. CDR3 length: 13 amino acids. V gave up 0 bases and J gave up 8 bases, with 11 bases separating them. Germline V gene sequence: CDR1 SGHNT, CDR2 YYREEE (reference sequence). The CDR3 spells CASSLEQNNEAFF. The CDR3 DNA follows: TGTGCCAGCAGCTTGGAACAGAATAACGAAGCTTTCTTT.

Comment on this clonotype: A read error may be the cause here, since a much bigger clone is one base away. The chain combines TRBV2 with TRBJ2-1; D might be TRBD1 (6 bases). The CDR3 has 14 amino acids. Germline CDR1 and CDR2: SNHLY and FYNNEI. The CDR3 sequence: CASSGQGFDNKQFF. CDR3 in DNA: TGTGCCAGCAGTGGGCAGGGGTTCGACAATAAGCAGTTCTTC.

This clonotype has ten or more counts. One end of the junction fails to match germline, which may point to a read error. The chain joins TRBV7-2 to TRBJ2-5; 11 bases match TRBD2. Per the germline V gene, CDR1 is SGHTA and CDR2 is FQGNSA. This CDR3 is 13 amino acids long. CDR3 sequence reads: CASSAGTSGVRDF. Written as DNA, the CDR3 is TGTGCCAGCAGCGCCGGGACTAGCGGCGTAAGGGACTTC.

The sample holds many counts of this clonotype. The genes are TRBV5-1 and TRBJ1-1; 9 nucleotides line up with TRBD1. Germline V gene data show CDR1 as SGHRS and CDR2 as YFSETQ. The CDR3 totals 18 residues. Unmatched junction bases numbered 13, after V lost 3 bases and J lost 1 base. CDR3: CASSSYGQGKIANTEAFF. The CDR3 DNA reads as TGCGCCAGCAGCTCGTATGGACAGGGGAAGATCGCGAACACTGAAGCTTTCTTT.

This clonotype appeared many times. V is TRBV2 and J is TRBJ2-1; 13 nucleotides match TRBD2. J gave up 9 bases and V 8 bases, and 10 bases lay outside the gene matches. Germline values: CDR1 SNHLY, CDR2 FYNNEI. The CDR3 contains 15 residues. Written as DNA, the CDR3 is TGTGCCAGCGCCCGGGGGACTAGCGGGACGAGTGAGCAGTTCTTC. Residues: CASARGTSGTSEQFF.

This clonotype came up a few times. J is TRBJ2-7 and V is TRBV23-1; D unclear. TRBV23-1 qualifies as an ORF whose function is uncertain. V was shortened by 6 bases and J by 3 bases, with 15 bases between the two germline ends. The CDR3 loop spans 14 amino acids. Here the CDR3 DNA reads TGCGCCAGCAGCCGCGTGTGGCCTCTCTACGAGCAGTACTTC. Amino acids: CASSRVWPLYEQYF.

This clonotype has a handful of counts. V usage is TRBV6-6 and J usage is TRBJ1-5, with TRBD1 as a possible D gene (6 bases). CDR1 and CDR2 from the germline V gene are MNHNY and SVGAGI (reference sequence). V lost 5 bases and J 6 bases, leaving 14 bases between the germline ends. CDR3 length: 14 residues. CDR3 loop: CASSRAGGAQPQHF. CDR3 sequence (DNA): TGTGCCAGCAGTCGGGCGGGGGGGGCTCAGCCCCAGCATTTT.

The gene calls are TRBV11-2 and TRBJ1-1, with a tentative D call TRBD1 (6 bases). Germline-derived CDR1 and CDR2 are SGHAT and FQNNGV. The CDR3 totals 16 residues. V lost 2 bases to trimming and J lost 0 bases, with 13 bases between them. CDR3 sequence (DNA): TGTGCCAGCAGCTTAAGATCCGGGACAATGAACACTGAAGCTTTCTTT. Translated: CASSLRSGTMNTEAFF. Together with reference TRBV11-2 and TRBJ1-1, the CDR3 gives the full variable domain: EAGVAQSPRYKIIEKRQSVAFWCNPISGHATLYWYQQILGQGPKLLIQFQNNGVVDDSQLPKDRFSAERLKGVDSTLKIQPAKLEDSAVYLCASSLRSGTMNTEAFFGQGTRLTVV.

This clonotype was seen repeatedly, ten times or more. The chain links TRBV20-1 to TRBJ2-3; 11 bases line up with TRBD2. The CDR3 runs to 15 residues. Per germline, CDR1 DFQATT and CDR2 SNEGSKA (reference sequence). V dropped 6 bases and J dropped 3; count of bases not matched to a gene: 8. For the CDR3, the DNA is TGCAGTGCCTCTCTAGCGGGAGGCCAAACAGATACGCAGTATTTT. It specifies CSASLAGGQTDTQYF.

This rearrangement joins TRBV14 to TRBJ2-1, with D unclear. The CDR3 spans 14 residues. Trimming took 1 base from V and 2 from J, leaving 6 bases between them. CDR1 SGHDN and CDR2 FVKESK come from the germline V gene. The CDR3 loop reads CASSQVATYNEQFF. The DNA of the CDR3 is TGTGCCAGCAGCCAAGTTGCGACCTACAATGAGCAGTTCTTC.

This clonotype was picked up many times. The chain has TRBV7-2 and TRBJ2-5; 12 positions agree with TRBD2. CDR1 is SGHTA and CDR2 is FQGNSA in the germline V gene. This CDR3 has 17 amino acids. V shed 5 bases, J shed 3 bases, and the junction held 10 bases outside the gene matches. CDR3 DNA sequence: TGTGCCAGCAGCCGGGACCTAGCGGGAGGGCGGAAAGAGACCCAGTACTTC. Translated: CASSRDLAGGRKETQYF. The full variable domain, rest sourced from reference TRBV7-2 and TRBJ2-5, is GAGVSQSPSNKVTEKGKDVELRCDPISGHTALYWYRQSLGQGLEFLIYFQGNSAPDKSGLPSDRFSAERTGGSVSTLTIQRTQQEDSAVYLCASSRDLAGGRKETQYFGPGTRLLVL.